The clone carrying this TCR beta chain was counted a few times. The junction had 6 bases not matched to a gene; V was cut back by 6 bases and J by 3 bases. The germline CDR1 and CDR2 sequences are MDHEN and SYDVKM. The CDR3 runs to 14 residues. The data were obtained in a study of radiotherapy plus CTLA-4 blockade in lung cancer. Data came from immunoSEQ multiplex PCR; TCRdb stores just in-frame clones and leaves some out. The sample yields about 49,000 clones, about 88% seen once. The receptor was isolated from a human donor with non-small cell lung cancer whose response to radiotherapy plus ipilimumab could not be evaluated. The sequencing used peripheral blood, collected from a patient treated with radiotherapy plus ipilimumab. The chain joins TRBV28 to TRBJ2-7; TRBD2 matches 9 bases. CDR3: CASRRSGGNYEQYF. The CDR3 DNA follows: TGTGCCAGCAGACGAAGCGGGGGGAACTACGAGCAGTACTTC.